This paragraph covers one T cell receptor beta chain sequence. The data belong to a study of cytomegalovirus exposure and HLA in healthy donors. Generated by immunoSEQ multiplex PCR, the TCRdb table keeps only in-frame clones and is missing some. The data hold about 200,000 clones, with approximately 82% observed a single time. CDR1 and CDR2 (germline): SGHAT, FQNNGV. This CDR3 is built from 14 residues. Trimming took 1 base from V and 5 from J; bases not matched to a gene: 2. The sequence was obtained from a young woman in good health and CMV-seropositive. The specimen sequenced was PBMCs. The gene calls are TRBV11-2 and TRBJ2-5; 9 nucleotides match TRBD2. CDR3: CASSLGAGGETQYF. The CDR3 coding sequence is TGTGCCAGCAGCTTAGGGGCGGGAGGGGAGACCCAGTACTTC.